The rows below give T cell receptor beta chains drawn from one sample of a study of blood T cell repertoires in COVID-19. Clones were sequenced by immunoSEQ multiplex PCR, and TCRdb holds only the in-frame ones, with some missing. The sample has about 28,000 clones, roughly 80% seen once. The sequencing sample was made of peripheral blood. These receptors were taken from a woman aged 60-75 years with acute or convalescent COVID-19. Both conserved end residues are part of each CDR3. The order of the fields is D gene, V gene, clone size, CDR3 length, J gene, CDR3 DNA, CDR3 protein. The D gene is left open where the match is weak. A clone size is listed for some rows: how often the clone was seen (once, few, many), or a class if it is expanded.

NA,TRBV2,NA,15,TRBJ2-6,TGTGCCAGCGGGACATATTTTTCTGGGGCCAACGTCCTGACTTTC,CASGTYFSGANVLTF
NA,TRBV15,NA,16,TRBJ1-6,TGTGCCACCAGCATGGAGGACGGACGACATAATTCACCCCTCCACTTT,CATSMEDGRHNSPLHF
NA,TRBV12-3/TRBV12-4,NA,12,TRBJ1-1,TGTGCCAGCAGCTACGGGCCAGGGGAAGCTTTCTTT,CASSYGPGEAFF
NA,TRBV20-1,NA,12,TRBJ2-7,TGCAGTGCTAGTTTGCAGCAGGACGAGCAGTACTTC,CSASLQQDEQYF
NA,TRBV28,NA,13,TRBJ1-2,TGTGCCAGCAGCCTGAACTTTAACTATGGCTACACCTTC,CASSLNFNYGYTF
TRBD1,TRBV18,NA,17,TRBJ2-2,TGTGCCAGCTCACGCGCCGGGCAGGGGGCGCAAACCGGGGAGCTGTTTTTT,CASSRAGQGAQTGELFF
TRBD2,TRBV11-3,NA,15,TRBJ2-2,TGTGCCAGCAGCGTTGGCGGGGGTAACACCGGGGAGCTGTTTTTT,CASSVGGGNTGELFF
NA,TRBV14,NA,16,TRBJ1-1,TGTGCCAGCAGCCTCCAAGGGTTATTCGGGGGCACTGAAGCTTTCTTT,CASSLQGLFGGTEAFF
NA,TRBV7-3,NA,13,TRBJ1-2,TGTGCCAGCAGCGTACCAGGGATTGGCGGCTACACCTTC,CASSVPGIGGYTF
TRBD2,TRBV25-1,once,14,TRBJ2-3,TGTGCCAGCGCCCCTAGCGGGGGGACAGATACGCAGTATTTT,CASAPSGGTDTQYF
NA,TRBV3-1/TRBV3-2,NA,14,TRBJ2-7,TGTGCCAGCAGCCAAGCCGCTACAGGGTTAGAGCAGTACTTC,CASSQAATGLEQYF
NA,TRBV7-9,NA,16,TRBJ2-2,TGTGCCAGCAGCTTAGGATTCAATCCGAGCACCGGGGAGCTGTTTTTT,CASSLGFNPSTGELFF
NA,TRBV11-3,NA,13,TRBJ2-1,TGTGCCAGCAGCTTAGATTCGGACAATGAGCAGTTCTTC,CASSLDSDNEQFF
NA,TRBV6-1,NA,17,TRBJ1-1,TGTGCCAGCAGTGACCCCAGGGGTTCGGCCCGGAACACTGAAGCTTTCTTT,CASSDPRGSARNTEAFF
NA,TRBV5-1,NA,13,TRBJ2-5,TGCGCCAGCAGCTTGACGGTTCAAGAGACCCAGTACTTC,CASSLTVQETQYF
TRBD1,TRBV5-8,NA,16,TRBJ2-3,TGTGCCAGCAGCTTAGGACAGGGGGTGAAGACAGATACGCAGTATTTT,CASSLGQGVKTDTQYF
TRBD1,TRBV11-3,few,15,TRBJ2-7,TGTGCCAGCAGCCGCACAGGGGCCTCTAAATACGAGCAGTACTTC,CASSRTGASKYEQYF
TRBD1,TRBV6-5,NA,13,TRBJ1-5,TGTGCCAGCAAGGGACAGGTCAATCAGCCCCAGCATTTT,CASKGQVNQPQHF
NA,TRBV4-2,NA,13,TRBJ2-7,TGTGCCAGCAGCGTTAGCGATAGCTACGAGCAGTACTTC,CASSVSDSYEQYF
NA,TRBV15,once,14,TRBJ1-4,TGTGCCACCAGCAGAGAGGGTACAGACGGAAAACTGTTTTTT,CATSREGTDGKLFF
NA,TRBV2,NA,16,TRBJ2-1,TGTGCCAGCAGCTCCGGGGGGCCTTTATCCTACAATGAGCAGTTCTTC,CASSSGGPLSYNEQFF
TRBD1,TRBV29-1,NA,13,TRBJ2-7,TGCAGCGTAACAGGGGGAAGCTCCTACGAGCAGTACTTC,CSVTGGSSYEQYF
TRBD1,TRBV5-1,NA,11,TRBJ1-1,TGCGCCAGCAGAAGGGACAGGGGGACTTTCTTT,CASRRDRGTFF
TRBD1,TRBV20-1,NA,15,TRBJ1-1,TGCAGTGCTAGTAATTGGGACAGAGGGAACACTGAAGCTTTCTTT,CSASNWDRGNTEAFF
TRBD2,TRBV5-6,NA,17,TRBJ2-3,TGTGCCAGCAGCCCCCTGAGCGGGGGCGCAGGGCCAGATACGCAGTATTTT,CASSPLSGGAGPDTQYF
TRBD1,TRBV28,NA,15,TRBJ2-7,TGTGCCAGCAGAGTCTCCGGGACAGGCACCTACGAGCAGTACTTC,CASRVSGTGTYEQYF
TRBD1,TRBV18,NA,17,TRBJ1-2,TGTGCCAGCTCAACAGGAACAGGGGCAGGGAAGGAGGATGGCTACACCTTC,CASSTGTGAGKEDGYTF
NA,TRBV3-1/TRBV3-2,NA,14,TRBJ2-7,TGTGCCAGCAGCCAAAGAGCGGCCGTTAACGAGCAGTACTTC,CASSQRAAVNEQYF
NA,TRBV14,NA,14,TRBJ1-2,TGTGCCAGCAGCTCTCTTGACCTGACTGGAGGCTACACCTTC,CASSSLDLTGGYTF
TRBD1,TRBV14,NA,21,TRBJ2-3,TGTGCCAGCAGCCAAAGGATCAGGGGGCGCGGTCAGGCTGCGGGCACAGATACGCAGTATTTT,CASSQRIRGRGQAAGTDTQYF
TRBD1,TRBV2,once,14,TRBJ2-3,TGTGCCAGCAGCCAGGGGGCAGGCACAGATACGCAGTATTTT,CASSQGAGTDTQYF
TRBD2,TRBV18,once,14,TRBJ2-5,TGTGCCAGCTCACCGGGACTAGCGGTAGAGACCCAGTACTTC,CASSPGLAVETQYF
NA,TRBV28,NA,16,TRBJ2-1,TGTGCCAGCAGTTCATATTCCCCGAGCTCCTACAATGAGCAGTTCTTC,CASSSYSPSSYNEQFF
NA,TRBV27,NA,13,TRBJ1-1,TGTGCCAGCAGTCCCCACGGGGGGGGCGTAGCTTTCTTT,CASSPHGGGVAFF
NA,TRBV5-1,NA,15,TRBJ1-4,TGCGCCAGCAGCCAGGTCGGGAACTTCGGGGAAAAACTGTTTTTT,CASSQVGNFGEKLFF
NA,TRBV5-6,NA,15,TRBJ1-2,TGTGCCAGCAGCTTGGGTCCACCACGGAACTATGGCTACACCTTC,CASSLGPPRNYGYTF
TRBD2,TRBV10-3,NA,17,TRBJ2-5,TGTGCCATCAGTGAAGGGCTCAGCGGAGCGGGGAGAGAGACCCAGTACTTC,CAISEGLSGAGRETQYF
TRBD1,TRBV6-6,NA,14,TRBJ1-5,TGTGCCACCCAAGGAAGACAGGGAGGTCAGCCCCAGCATTTT,CATQGRQGGQPQHF
NA,TRBV7-8,NA,14,TRBJ1-1,TGTGCCAGCAGCTTAGTTACCGGGAACACTGAAGCTTTCTTT,CASSLVTGNTEAFF
NA,TRBV5-4,NA,15,TRBJ2-7,TGTGCCAGCAGCCCACAACCGGGTTCCCCCTCCGAGCAGTACTTC,CASSPQPGSPSEQYF
TRBD1,TRBV5-1,NA,14,TRBJ2-7,TGCGCCAGCAGCTCCACAGGGGCAAATTACGAGCAGTACTTC,CASSSTGANYEQYF
NA,TRBV6-4,NA,13,TRBJ1-1,TGTGCCAGCAGTGACGGAGAGAACACTGAAGCTTTCTTT,CASSDGENTEAFF
TRBD1,TRBV7-2,NA,15,TRBJ1-2,TGTGCCAGCAGCTGGTCCGGCGACAGGGGCTACGATAACACCTTC,CASSWSGDRGYDNTF
TRBD1,TRBV7-3,NA,15,TRBJ1-1,TGTGCCAGCAGCTCCACGGACAGGGCTAGCACTGAAGCTTTCTTT,CASSSTDRASTEAFF
NA,TRBV6-5,NA,15,TRBJ2-7,TGTGCCAGCAGTTACTCTGCGGGACTCTCCTACGAGCAGTACTTC,CASSYSAGLSYEQYF
NA,TRBV29-1,NA,13,TRBJ1-1,TGCAGCGCATATTGGGCAGGGAACACTGAAGCTTTCTTT,CSAYWAGNTEAFF
NA,TRBV2,NA,13,TRBJ1-2,TGTGCCAGCAGTTCCGGGGGGGGATTTGGCTACACCTTC,CASSSGGGFGYTF
NA,TRBV3-1/TRBV3-2,NA,15,TRBJ1-3,TGTGCCAGCAGATCTTCGATAGGGGGTGGAAACACCATATATTTT,CASRSSIGGGNTIYF
NA,TRBV6-5,NA,14,TRBJ1-5,TGTGCCAGCAGTCCTAACAGGGTTGGGCAGCCCCAGCATTTT,CASSPNRVGQPQHF
NA,TRBV5-8,NA,16,TRBJ2-1,TGTGCCAGCAGCCTTTTATATGGACTCCCCAGCAATGAGCAGTTCTTC,CASSLLYGLPSNEQFF
TRBD1,TRBV11-3,NA,14,TRBJ2-5,TGTGCCAGCAGCCCCGACAGGGGTCTAGAGACCCAGTACTTC,CASSPDRGLETQYF